This entry is about one T cell receptor (beta chain). The target antigen is unknown. The donors were all Caucasian adults (living in Nashville, Tennessee). The CDR3 is 17 amino acids. CDR1 and CDR2 (germline): LNHDA, SQIVND (reference sequence). The J segment lost 2 bases and the V segment lost 3 bases, leaving 12 bases of the junction unmatched. The sample belongs to a study of shared clonotypes between healthy human individuals. Study observations and caveats: Estimated richness values were generally larger in naive subsets than in memory subsets.

Clones were sequenced by immunoSEQ multiplex PCR, and TCRdb holds only the in-frame ones, with some missing. Here the sample spans around 990,000 clones, around three quarters being singletons. V gene TRBV19 combines with J gene TRBJ2-7, with 8 bases matching TRBD1. The sequence derives from a man younger than 35 in good health. Some clones in this sample may be carry-over from other donors' samples. Sample: memory CD4+ T cells from PBMCs. Subset in this sample: CD45RA-negative fraction. As DNA, the CDR3 is TGTGCCAGTAGTATGGAGGGGACCGGGACAGGAACCTACGAGCAGTACTTC. Translated: CASSMEGTGTGTYEQYF.